The clone carrying this T cell receptor beta chain occurred many times. This CDR3 region has 16 residues. The germline V and J ends were trimmed by 4 bases and 2 bases, with 17 bases remaining between them. The germline CDR1 and CDR2 sequences are LNHNV and YYDKDF (reference sequence). The sample is drawn from a study of T cells after yellow fever vaccination. Looking at the study overall: SMART-Seq v4 Ultra Low Input prepared libraries from low-cell fractions.

TCRdb independently ran MiXCR on the 5' RACE reads; one entry per CDR3 protein. The sample records 25,000 to 30,000 distinct CDR3 sequences, 4.5% being singletons. The V and J genes are TRBV15 and TRBJ2-5, with D perhaps TRBD2 (6 bases). The source material was PBMCs, either bulk or a sorted T-cell subset (CD4+, CD8+, memory, or dextramer-sorted; not recorded which), sampled on the day of the yellow fever booster vaccination. This clonotype originated in a man aged 18-30 years who received the YFV17D yellow fever vaccine. CDR3 residues: CATSTRLEILQETQYF. In DNA form, the CDR3 reads TGTGCCACCAGCACCAGACTAGAAATTTTACAAGAGACCCAGTACTTC.